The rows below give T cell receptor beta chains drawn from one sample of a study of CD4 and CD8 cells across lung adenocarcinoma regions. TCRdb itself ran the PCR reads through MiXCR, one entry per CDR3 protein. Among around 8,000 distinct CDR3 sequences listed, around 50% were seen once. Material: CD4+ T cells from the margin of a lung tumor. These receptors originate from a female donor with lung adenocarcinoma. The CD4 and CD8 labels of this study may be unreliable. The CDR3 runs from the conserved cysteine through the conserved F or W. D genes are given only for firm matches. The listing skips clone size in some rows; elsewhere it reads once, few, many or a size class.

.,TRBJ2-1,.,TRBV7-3,TGTGCCAGCAGCTTGAGAGGGGAAAGTGAGCAGTTCTTC,CASSLRGESEQFF
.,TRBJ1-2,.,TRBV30,TGTGCCTGGGCCCTTCAGGGAGTAAGTGGCTACACCTTC,CAWALQGVSGYTF
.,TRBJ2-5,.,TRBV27,TGTGCCGCGGGTATCGGGGGCCGTGCCCCAGAGACGCAGTACTTC,CAAGIGGRAPETQYF
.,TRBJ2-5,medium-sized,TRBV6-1,TGTGCCAGCAGTGAAGGTTGGGAGACCCAGTACTTC,CASSEGWETQYF
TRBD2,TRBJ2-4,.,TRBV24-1,TGTGCCACGGGGGGGGGAGCCAAAAACATTCAGTATTTC,CATGGGAKNIQYF
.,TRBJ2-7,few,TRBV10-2,TGCGCCAGCAGTGACCCGGCGGGGTCTAACTCCTACGAGCAGTACTTC,CASSDPAGSNSYEQYF
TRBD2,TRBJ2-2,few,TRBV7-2,TGTGCCAGCAGCTACCCGGGACTAGCGGGGGGAACCGGGGAGCTGTTTTTT,CASSYPGLAGGTGELFF
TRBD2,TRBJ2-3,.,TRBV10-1,TGCGGCGCGGCCCGGGGGGGCCGAGGACGAGATACGCAGTATTTC,CGAARGGRGRDTQYF
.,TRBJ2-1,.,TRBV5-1,TGCGCCAGCAGCGCCCAGCCTCAAGAGACCCAGTTCTTC,CASSAQPQETQFF
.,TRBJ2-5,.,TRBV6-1,TGTGCCAGCAGGAGGACGGCGTGGGGGACCCAGTACTTC,CASRRTAWGTQYF
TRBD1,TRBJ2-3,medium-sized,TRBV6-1,TGTGCCAGCAGTCGGGACAGTAGCACAGATACGCAGTATTTT,CASSRDSSTDTQYF
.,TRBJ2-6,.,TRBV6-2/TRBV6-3,TGTGCCAGCAGTACGGACGGCTCTGGGGCCAACGTCCTGTCTTTC,CASSTDGSGANVLSF
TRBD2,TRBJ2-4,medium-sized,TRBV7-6,TGTGCCAGCAGCTTATCCAGCGGGGGCATTCAGTACTTC,CASSLSSGGIQYF
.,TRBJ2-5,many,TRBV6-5,TGTGCCAGCAGTTCTACGTCGGTCGAGACCCAGTACTTC,CASSSTSVETQYF
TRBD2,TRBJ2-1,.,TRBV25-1,TGTGCCAGCAGTGATCCCACGGGAGTAGCGGGCCACAATGAGCAGTTCTTC,CASSDPTGVAGHNEQFF